Given below is one T cell receptor (beta chain) in context. Antigen unknown. These data are taken from a study of T cells expressing NK-cell markers. Each CDR3 protein gets one entry in TCRdb, which reprocessed the 5' RACE reads and gives no DNA. Its table records around 380,000 distinct CDR3 sequences. Notes on the study in general: The HCMV specificity of the expanded NKG2C+ T cell clones stayed unresolved.

CDR3 length: 13 residues. Germline CDR1 and CDR2: DFQATT and SNEGSKA (reference sequence). The chain combines TRBV20-1 with TRBJ2-1; as DNA is missing, the TRBD1 call by TCRdb cannot be tested. The source is a woman aged 45-60 years in good health. Sequenced sample: blood T cells: a sorted CD56 or NKG2C T cell subset, CD4+ or CD8+ T cells, or bulk PBMC T cells (not recorded which). CDR3 sequence reads: CSPLSWGKNEQFF.